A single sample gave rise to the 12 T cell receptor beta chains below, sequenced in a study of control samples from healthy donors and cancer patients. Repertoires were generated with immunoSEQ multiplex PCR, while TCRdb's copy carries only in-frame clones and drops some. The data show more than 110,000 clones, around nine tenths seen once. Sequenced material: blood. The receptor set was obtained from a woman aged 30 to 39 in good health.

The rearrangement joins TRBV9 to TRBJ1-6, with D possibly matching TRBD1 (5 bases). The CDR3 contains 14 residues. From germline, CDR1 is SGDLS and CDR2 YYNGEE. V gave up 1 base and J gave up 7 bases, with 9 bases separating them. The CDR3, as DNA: TGTGCCAGCAGCGTATCTGGGGCCAATTCACCCCTCCACTTT. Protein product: CASSVSGANSPLHF. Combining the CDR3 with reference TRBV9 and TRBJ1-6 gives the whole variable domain DSGVTQTPKHLITATGQRVTLRCSPRSGDLSVYWYQQSLDQGLQFLIQYYNGEERAKGNILERFSAQQFPDLHSELNLSSLELGDSALYFCASSVSGANSPLHFGNGTRLTVT.

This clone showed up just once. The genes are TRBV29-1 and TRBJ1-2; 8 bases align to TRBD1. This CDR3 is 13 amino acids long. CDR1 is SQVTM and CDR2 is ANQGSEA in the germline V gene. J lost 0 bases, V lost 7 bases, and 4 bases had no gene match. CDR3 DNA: TGCAGCGCTCTGGACAGGGCTAACTATGGCTACACCTTC. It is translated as CSALDRANYGYTF.

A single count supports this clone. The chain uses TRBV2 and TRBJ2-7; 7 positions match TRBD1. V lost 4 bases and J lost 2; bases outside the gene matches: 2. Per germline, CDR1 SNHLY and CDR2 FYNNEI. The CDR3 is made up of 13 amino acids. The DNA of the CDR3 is TGTGCCAGCAGTGGGGACAGAGCCTACGAGCAGTACTTC. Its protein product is CASSGDRAYEQYF.

The CDR3 sequence: CASSFGPLSDTQYF. In DNA, the CDR3 is TGTGCCAGCAGCTTTGGGCCCCTCTCAGATACGCAGTATTTT. The chain employs TRBV7-6 and TRBJ2-3; D is undetermined. Germline assignment: CDR1 SGHVS and CDR2 FNYEAQ. The CDR3 loop spans 14 amino acids. Trimming shortened V by 3 bases and J by 4 bases, and 11 bases separated the two germline ends.

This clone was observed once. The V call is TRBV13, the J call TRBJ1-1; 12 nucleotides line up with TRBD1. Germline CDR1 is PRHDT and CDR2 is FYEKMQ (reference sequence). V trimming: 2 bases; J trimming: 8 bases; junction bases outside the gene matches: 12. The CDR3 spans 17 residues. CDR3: CASSLSPGQGALREAFF. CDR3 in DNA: TGTGCCAGCAGCTTAAGTCCGGGACAGGGGGCGCTTAGGGAAGCTTTCTTT.

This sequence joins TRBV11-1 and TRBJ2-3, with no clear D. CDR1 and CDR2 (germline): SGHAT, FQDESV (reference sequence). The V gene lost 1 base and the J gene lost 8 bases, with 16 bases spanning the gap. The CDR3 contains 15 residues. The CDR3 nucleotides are TGTGCCAGCAGCTTAGTTGGTCGGCTAATGTTTACGCAGTATTTT. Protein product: CASSLVGRLMFTQYF.

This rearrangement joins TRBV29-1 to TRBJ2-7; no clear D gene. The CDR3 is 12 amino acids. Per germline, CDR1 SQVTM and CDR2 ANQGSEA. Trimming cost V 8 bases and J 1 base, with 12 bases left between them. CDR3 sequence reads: CSSTDGSYEQYF. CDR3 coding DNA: TGCAGCTCAACGGACGGTTCCTACGAGCAGTACTTC.

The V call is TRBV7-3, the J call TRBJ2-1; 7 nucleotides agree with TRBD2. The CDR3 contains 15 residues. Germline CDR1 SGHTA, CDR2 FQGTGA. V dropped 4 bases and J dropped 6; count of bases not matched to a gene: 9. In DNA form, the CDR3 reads TGTGCCAGCAGCTCCGAGCGGGATCCAGGCAATGAGCAGTTCTTC. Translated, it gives CASSSERDPGNEQFF.

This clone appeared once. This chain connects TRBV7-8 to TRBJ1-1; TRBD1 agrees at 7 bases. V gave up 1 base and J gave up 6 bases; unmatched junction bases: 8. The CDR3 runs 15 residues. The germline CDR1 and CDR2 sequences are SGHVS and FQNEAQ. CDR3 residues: CASSLEPARGSEAFF. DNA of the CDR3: TGTGCCAGCAGCTTAGAGCCCGCCAGGGGGTCTGAAGCTTTCTTT.

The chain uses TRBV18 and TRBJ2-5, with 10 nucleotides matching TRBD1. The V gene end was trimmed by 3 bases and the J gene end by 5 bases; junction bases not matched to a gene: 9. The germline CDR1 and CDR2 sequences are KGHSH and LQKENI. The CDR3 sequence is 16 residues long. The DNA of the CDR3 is TGTGCCAGCTCACCGATGGACAGGGGGTTTGGGGAGACCCAGTACTTC. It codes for CASSPMDRGFGETQYF.

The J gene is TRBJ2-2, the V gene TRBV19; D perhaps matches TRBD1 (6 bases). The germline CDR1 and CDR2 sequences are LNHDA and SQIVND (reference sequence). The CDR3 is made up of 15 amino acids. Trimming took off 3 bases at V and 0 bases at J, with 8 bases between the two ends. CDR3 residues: CASSMGQTNTGELFF. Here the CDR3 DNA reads TGTGCCAGTAGTATGGGACAAACGAACACCGGGGAGCTGTTTTTT.

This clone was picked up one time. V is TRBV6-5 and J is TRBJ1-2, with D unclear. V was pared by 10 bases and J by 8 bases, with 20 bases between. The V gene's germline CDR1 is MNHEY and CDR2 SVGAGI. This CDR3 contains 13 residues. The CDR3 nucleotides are TGTGCCACCCAGACACCGGGATCGGGGGGCTACACCTTC. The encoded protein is CATQTPGSGGYTF.